The next 5 T cell receptor beta chains were all read from a single sample in a study of T-cell reconstitution after alpha-beta-depleted transplantation in children. It was with unique molecular identifiers that the TCRbeta library was prepared. TCRdb re-derived calls from the PCR reads in MiXCR, one entry per CDR3 protein. The sample lists 500,000 or so distinct CDR3 sequences, approximately 32% occurring once. The source material was PBMCs from the stem cell graft donor, sampled from the stem cell graft. The receptors originated from a human donor who donated a stem cell graft to a child with aplastic anemia.

This chain links TRBV4-2 with TRBJ2-3; 9 bases agree with TRBD2. CDR1 and CDR2 from the germline V gene are LGHNA and YNFKEQ. This CDR3 is 18 amino acids long. V shed 1 base, J shed 3 bases, and the junction held 11 bases outside the gene matches. The DNA of the CDR3 is TGTGCCAGCAGCCAAGTCTCAAGTGCGGGAGGGCCTACAGATACGCAGTATTTT. It yields the protein CASSQVSSAGGPTDTQYF.

The rearrangement uses TRBV20-1 and TRBJ1-2; 8 nucleotides line up with TRBD1. The CDR3 is 13 amino acids. V lost 3 bases, J lost 8 bases, and 8 bases stayed unmatched. Germline CDR1 and CDR2: DFQATT and SNEGSKA (reference sequence). The DNA for the CDR3 is TGCAGTGCTAGTGGGGGGACAGGATCGGGCTACACCTTC. This gives the protein CSASGGTGSGYTF.

This clonotype turned up a few times. The chain carries TRBV7-8 and TRBJ1-4; D is possibly TRBD1 (5 bases). With 5 bases removed from V and 3 bases from J, the gap between germline ends came to 13 bases. This CDR3 contains 15 residues. CDR1 and CDR2 (germline): SGHVS, FQNEAQ. The CDR3 spells CASSPQGRPNEKLFF. The CDR3 nucleotides are TGTGCCAGCAGCCCGCAGGGTAGGCCTAATGAAAAACTGTTTTTT.

The V and J genes are TRBV7-2 and TRBJ2-4; D gene uncertain. Germline CDR1 and CDR2: SGHTA and FQGNSA. This CDR3 spans 12 amino acids. Trimming took 5 bases from V and 10 from J, leaving 12 bases between them. CDR3 sequence reads: CASSADALIQYF. The DNA of the CDR3 is TGTGCCAGCAGCGCGGACGCCCTAATTCAGTACTTC. Complete variable domain (other parts from reference TRBV7-2 and TRBJ2-4): GAGVSQSPSNKVTEKGKDVELRCDPISGHTALYWYRQSLGQGLEFLIYFQGNSAPDKSGLPSDRFSAERTGGSVSTLTIQRTQQEDSAVYLCASSADALIQYFGAGTRLSVL.

The chain carries TRBV7-9 and TRBJ1-3; a possible D gene is TRBD1 (5 bases). The CDR3 is made up of 15 amino acids. Germline CDR1 reads SEHNR; CDR2 reads FQNEAQ (reference sequence). Trimming took off 5 bases at V and 0 bases at J, with 11 bases between the two ends. The CDR3 here is CASSRSDTSGNTIYF. The CDR3, as DNA: TGTGCCAGCAGCCGCTCGGACACCTCTGGAAACACCATATATTTT.